The 15 T cell receptor beta chains below come from one sample, sequenced in a study of blood T cell repertoires in COVID-19. TCRdb's table, derived via immunoSEQ multiplex PCR, lists solely in-frame clones and lacks some. The table has under 350,000 clones, under 90% seen once. Sequencing was done on a sample of peripheral blood. The origin of the receptors is a woman in her 30s with COVID-19, enrolled during active disease.

This clone was recorded once. The V gene is TRBV30, the J gene TRBJ1-2; D not resolved. Germline V gene sequence: CDR1 GTSNPN, CDR2 SVGIG (reference sequence). Trimming pared 2 bases from V and 3 bases from J, leaving 10 bases between. This CDR3 is 13 amino acids long. This CDR3 is CAWSLTLDYGYTF. The CDR3 nucleotides read TGTGCCTGGAGTTTAACACTAGACTATGGCTACACCTTC.

The rearrangement joins TRBV7-8 to TRBJ2-3; perhaps TRBD2 as D (6 bases). CDR3 size: 16 residues. Looked up from germline, CDR1 is SGHVS and CDR2 is FQNEAQ. Deletions cut 1 base from V and 0 bases from J, with 11 bases between. DNA for the CDR3: TGTGCCAGCAGCTTAGTTTCACGGGGGAGCACAGATACGCAGTATTTT. This encodes CASSLVSRGSTDTQYF.

This chain connects TRBV5-8 to TRBJ1-1; TRBD1 agrees at 8 bases. Per germline, CDR1 SGHTS and CDR2 YDEGEE. The length of the CDR3 is 15 residues. Unmatched junction bases numbered 5, after V lost 1 base and J lost 3 bases. This CDR3 is CASSLTDRDYTEAFF. Here the CDR3 DNA reads TGTGCCAGCAGCTTGACGGACAGGGATTACACTGAAGCTTTCTTT.

The chain is built from TRBV30 and TRBJ1-2; tentatively, D is TRBD1 (6 bases). The CDR3 length is 14 residues. Germline lookup yields CDR1 GTSNPN and CDR2 SVGIG (reference sequence). V dropped 4 bases and J dropped 6 bases, with 18 bases sitting between them. The CDR3: CAWTLRWQGNGYTF. Written as DNA, the CDR3 is TGTGCCTGGACCCTAAGGTGGCAGGGGAATGGCTACACCTTC.

The chain combines TRBV4-3 with TRBJ2-3, with TRBD2 matching 7 bases. This CDR3 spans 16 amino acids. The V gene's germline CDR1 is LGHNA and CDR2 YSLEER. Trimming took 1 base from V and 5 from J; bases not matched to a gene: 9. CDR3 residues: CASSQARDGRLDTQYF. The CDR3 DNA reads as TGCGCCAGCAGCCAAGCCCGGGACGGGAGGTTAGATACGCAGTATTTT.

This clone was detected once. CDR3 nucleotide sequence: TGTGCCAGCTCACCACGGTCAGGGGATGGCTACACCTTC. Amino acid sequence: CASSPRSGDGYTF. J is TRBJ1-2 and V is TRBV18; maybe TRBD1 (6 bases). The germline CDR1 and CDR2 sequences are KGHSH and LQKENI. The V end was cut by 1 base, the J end by 6 bases, with 9 bases between. The CDR3 is 13 amino acids.

A note on this clone: This same CDR3 is encoded by further DNA sequences in the sample. This chain links TRBV2 with TRBJ1-1; TRBD1 aligns across 8 bases. The V gene end was trimmed by 4 bases and the J gene end by 1 base; junction bases not matched to a gene: 2. The CDR3 contains 14 residues. Per germline, CDR1 SNHLY and CDR2 FYNNEI. The CDR3 DNA reads TGTGCCAGCAGTGGTGACAGGGGGAACACTGAAGCTTTCTTT. This gives the protein CASSGDRGNTEAFF.

The genes are TRBV7-9 and TRBJ1-2; the match to TRBD1 covers 7 bases. The CDR3 runs to 15 residues. Losses at the gene ends were 2 bases for V and 1 base for J; bases not matched to a gene: 4. Germline V gives CDR1 SEHNR, CDR2 FQNEAQ (reference sequence). The CDR3 loop is CASSLRGLGNYGYTF. CDR3 coding DNA: TGTGCCAGCAGCTTAAGGGGGCTGGGTAACTATGGCTACACCTTC.

The chain couples TRBV5-4 to TRBJ2-1; possible D gene TRBD1, 6 bases. CDR1 and CDR2 from the germline V gene are SGHNT and YYREEE (reference sequence). The CDR3 is 16 residues long. V lost 1 base and J lost 2, with 13 bases in between. The CDR3 loop is CASSLHVGATYNEQFF. As DNA, the CDR3 is TGTGCCAGCAGCTTGCACGTGGGGGCGACCTACAATGAGCAGTTCTTC.

This chain uses TRBV7-9 with TRBJ1-4, with D perhaps matching TRBD1 (6 bases). The CDR3 totals 16 residues. Germline lookup yields CDR1 SEHNR and CDR2 FQNEAQ (reference sequence). Trimming removed 3 bases at V and 4 bases at J, with 15 bases between. The CDR3 loop reads CASSFTGTPINEKLFF. The CDR3 nucleotides are TGTGCCAGCAGCTTCACCGGGACACCGATTAATGAAAAACTGTTTTTT.

The J gene is TRBJ1-5, the V gene TRBV3-1 (or the pseudogene TRBV3-2); tentatively, D is TRBD1 (5 bases). Germline V gives CDR1 LGHDT, CDR2 YNNKEL (reference sequence). The CDR3 runs to 13 residues. Trimming removed 5 bases from V and 7 bases from J, with 12 bases in between. The CDR3 nucleotides are TGTGCCAGCAGCGACAGTAGGACACAGCCCCAGCATTTT. Protein sequence: CASSDSRTQPQHF.

V gene TRBV3-1 (or the pseudogene TRBV3-2) combines with J gene TRBJ1-6; D gene ambiguous. The CDR3 loop spans 13 amino acids. CDR1 and CDR2 (germline): LGHDT, YNNKEL (reference sequence). The V end was cut by 4 bases, the J end by 7 bases, with 8 bases between. This chain's CDR3 is CASSPKANSPLHF. CDR3 DNA: TGTGCCAGCAGCCCTAAAGCGAATTCACCCCTCCACTTT.

The V call is TRBV3-1 (or the pseudogene TRBV3-2), the J call TRBJ2-2; D is uncertain. V was shortened by 4 bases and J by 3 bases, with 12 bases between the two germline ends. The germline V gene has CDR1 LGHDT and CDR2 YNNKEL (reference sequence). The CDR3 is 15 amino acids. The CDR3 nucleotides are TGTGCCAGCAGCCCCGCCGAGAGGTACACCGGGGAGCTGTTTTTT. Amino acids: CASSPAERYTGELFF.

The chain combines TRBV2 with TRBJ2-5; TRBD2 matches at 9 bases. Germline CDR1 is SNHLY and CDR2 is FYNNEI. With 2 bases clipped from V and 5 bases from J, the junction kept 9 bases outside the gene matches. This CDR3 has 16 amino acids. DNA of the CDR3: TGTGCCAGCAGTGAAAGTTGGCGGGGGGGCCGGGAGACCCAGTACTTC. It specifies CASSESWRGGRETQYF.

As regards this clone: The sample contains more than one DNA sequence encoding this CDR3. The genes are TRBV5-1 and TRBJ2-7; TRBD1 matches 7 bases. V dropped 0 bases and J dropped 6; count of bases not matched to a gene: 0. Germline V lookup: CDR1 SGHRS, CDR2 YFSETQ. The CDR3 runs to 12 residues. CDR3 nucleotide sequence: TGCGCCAGCAGCTTGGCAGGGGGCGAGCAGTACTTC. Translated: CASSLAGGEQYF.